The rows below give T cell receptor beta chains drawn from one sample of a study of cytomegalovirus exposure and HLA in healthy donors. The data were produced by immunoSEQ multiplex PCR, yet TCRdb's version contains in-frame clones alone and is incomplete. The repertoire holds 110,000 to 150,000 clones, with roughly 77% as singletons. Sequencing used PBMCs. The receptors were gathered from a male donor in good health and CMV-seronegative. The CDR3 runs from the conserved cysteine through the conserved F or W. Fields, in order: V gene, D gene, J gene, clone size, CDR3 protein, CDR3 DNA. A D gene is named only where the DNA matches it firmly. Size values are once, few and many counts, or a class for expanded clones, and some rows have none.

>TRBV29-1|TRBD1|TRBJ1-1|-
CSVAQGAPNTEAFF
TGCAGCGTAGCTCAGGGGGCGCCGAACACTGAAGCTTTCTTT
>TRBV19|-|TRBJ2-5|-
CASGGLLQETQYF
TGTGCCAGTGGGGGACTCCTCCAAGAGACCCAGTACTTC
>TRBV27|TRBD1|TRBJ1-2|once
CASSPTHRGLSYTF
TGTGCCAGCAGTCCGACCCACAGGGGGCTGAGCTACACCTTC
>TRBV7-9|TRBD1|TRBJ1-6|-
CASTLTGANSPLHF
TGTGCCAGCACCCTGACAGGGGCAAATTCACCCCTCCACTTT
>TRBV5-1|TRBD1|TRBJ1-1|-
CASSIRQGGTEAFF
TGCGCCAGCAGCATCAGACAGGGTGGGACTGAAGCTTTCTTT
>TRBV6-5|TRBD2|TRBJ2-5|-
CASSYSRQGGETQYF
TGTGCCAGCAGTTACTCGAGGCAGGGAGGGGAGACCCAGTACTTC
>TRBV14|TRBD2|TRBJ2-7|-
CAGSQRLAGGHEQYF
TGTGCCGGCAGCCAAAGACTAGCGGGGGGCCACGAGCAGTACTTC
>TRBV6-1|-|TRBJ2-5|-
CAGSEALDREETQYF
TGTGCCGGCAGTGAAGCCCTGGACAGAGAAGAGACCCAGTACTTC
>TRBV7-9|-|TRBJ1-2|once
CSSSHAGTRTNYGYTF
TGTTCCAGCAGCCACGCCGGGACAAGAACTAACTATGGCTACACCTTC
>TRBV7-9|TRBD1|TRBJ1-5|-
CASSFGRGNQPQHF
TGTGCCAGCAGCTTTGGCAGGGGGAATCAGCCCCAGCATTTT
>TRBV27|-|TRBJ2-6|-
CASSVTLGANVLTF
TGTGCCAGCAGTGTCACTTTGGGGGCCAACGTCCTGACTTTC
>TRBV10-3|-|TRBJ1-2|-
CAISYRDYGYTF
TGTGCCATCAGCTACAGGGACTATGGCTACACCTTC
>TRBV7-9|-|TRBJ1-1|-
CSSSPYLGRNTTEAFF
TGTTCCAGCAGCCCTTATTTAGGCAGGAATACCACTGAAGCTTTCTTT
>TRBV19|-|TRBJ1-4|-
CASSIRTTNEKLFF
TGTGCCAGTAGTATCAGGACAACTAATGAAAAACTGTTTTTT
>TRBV4-1|TRBD1|TRBJ2-3|-
CASSQDQANRGTDTQYF
TGCGCCAGCAGCCAAGATCAAGCGAACAGGGGGACAGATACGCAGTATTTT
>TRBV18|-|TRBJ1-1|-
CASSPPGPNTEAFF
TGTGCCAGCTCACCACCGGGCCCGAACACTGAAGCTTTCTTT
>TRBV11-1|-|TRBJ2-3|-
CASSLDRVSGDTQYF
TGTGCCAGCAGCTTAGACCGGGTGTCGGGAGATACGCAGTATTTT
>TRBV2|-|TRBJ1-6|-
CASSGVSGTKNSPLHF
TGTGCCAGCAGTGGGGTATCGGGGACTAAAAATTCACCCCTCCACTTT
>TRBV27|TRBD1|TRBJ1-2|-
CASSWGTGGTYGYTF
TGTGCCAGCAGTTGGGGGACAGGGGGAACCTATGGCTACACCTTC
>TRBV30|-|TRBJ2-7|-
CAWSGLAGPSQYF
TGTGCCTGGAGTGGGCTAGCTGGGCCTTCGCAGTACTTC
>TRBV7-9|-|TRBJ2-3|-
CASSFGPGLNTDTQYF
TGTGCCAGCAGCTTTGGTCCAGGACTTAACACAGATACGCAGTATTTT
>TRBV5-4|TRBD1|TRBJ2-1|-
CASSVGQGRYNEQFF
TGTGCCAGCAGCGTGGGACAGGGGCGCTACAATGAGCAGTTCTTC
>TRBV28|-|TRBJ2-6|-
CASRLGGIAGANVLTF
TGTGCCAGCAGGCTAGGGGGTATCGCTGGGGCCAACGTCCTGACTTTC
>TRBV29-1|TRBD2|TRBJ2-1|-
CSVTGTSVYNEQFF
TGCAGCGTTACCGGGACTAGCGTCTACAATGAGCAGTTCTTC
>TRBV7-9|-|TRBJ2-1|-
CASSIRRLEYNEQFF
TGTGCCAGCAGCATACGGAGGTTGGAATACAATGAGCAGTTCTTC
>TRBV7-2|TRBD2|TRBJ2-5|-
CASSLTAGVLQETQYF
TGTGCCAGCAGCTTAACAGCGGGGGTCCTCCAAGAGACCCAGTACTTC
>TRBV5-1|-|TRBJ1-6|-
CASSLELSSPLHF
TGCGCCAGCAGCTTGGAATTATCGTCACCCCTCCACTTT
>TRBV10-1|TRBD2|TRBJ2-2|once
CASSESKRDPVWGTGELFF
TGCGCCAGCAGTGAGTCAAAGCGGGATCCGGTGTGGGGCACCGGGGAGCTGTTTTTT
>TRBV6-5|TRBD1|TRBJ1-4|-
CASSYLGQGYEKLFF
TGTGCCAGCAGTTACCTCGGACAGGGTTATGAAAAACTGTTTTTT
>TRBV7-2|-|TRBJ2-3|-
CASSSQDYTDTQYF
TGTGCCAGCAGCTCCCAGGACTACACAGATACGCAGTATTTT
>TRBV7-9|-|TRBJ2-5|-
CASSLDRVVGETQYF
TGTGCCAGCAGCTTAGATCGGGTGGTCGGAGAGACCCAGTACTTC
>TRBV7-2|TRBD1|TRBJ2-2|-
CASSHRQGHDTGELFF
TGTGCCAGCAGCCATCGACAGGGGCACGACACCGGGGAGCTGTTTTTT
>TRBV27|-|TRBJ2-7|-
CASSFTGPAYEQYF
TGTGCCAGCAGTTTCACAGGCCCAGCCTACGAGCAGTACTTC
>TRBV27|-|TRBJ1-5|-
CASSPEMGRYSNQPQHF
TGTGCCAGCAGTCCAGAGATGGGGCGGTATAGCAATCAGCCCCAGCATTTT
>TRBV6-5|-|TRBJ1-3|few
CASSYSNSGNTIYF
TGTGCCAGCAGTTACAGCAACTCTGGAAACACCATATATTTT
>TRBV27|-|TRBJ2-3|-
CASSLYQADTQYF
TGTGCCAGCAGTTTATACCAGGCAGATACGCAGTATTTT
>TRBV4-3|-|TRBJ1-2|-
CASSQDLSYDYGYTF
TGCGCCAGCAGCCAAGATTTGAGTTACGACTATGGCTACACCTTC
>TRBV5-1|TRBD2|TRBJ2-1|-
CASSLGGLAGENEQFF
TGCGCCAGCAGCTTGGGGGGACTAGCGGGAGAAAACGAGCAGTTCTTC
>TRBV12-5|TRBD1|TRBJ2-7|-
CASGSGTGTYF
TGTGCTAGTGGATCCGGGACAGGGACGTACTTC
>TRBV5-4|TRBD1|TRBJ2-2|-
CASSGQANTGELFF
TGTGCGAGCTCGGGACAGGCGAACACCGGGGAGCTGTTTTTT
>TRBV7-2|TRBD1|TRBJ2-3|-
CASSLSWTGLDTQYF
TGTGCCAGCAGCTTATCGTGGACAGGATTAGACACGCAGTATTTT
>TRBV5-8|TRBD2|TRBJ2-3|once
CASSSGLVTDTQYF
TGTGCCAGCAGCTCAGGACTAGTCACAGATACGCAGTATTTT
>TRBV12-5|TRBD2|TRBJ2-5|-
CASGLAPLLAGGETQYF
TGTGCTAGTGGTTTGGCGCCCCTACTAGCGGGAGGAGAGACCCAGTACTTC
>TRBV5-8|TRBD2|TRBJ2-3|-
CASSLVLAGGTDTQYF
TGTGCCAGCAGCTTGGTTCTAGCGGGGGGGACAGATACGCAGTATTTT
>TRBV11-2|-|TRBJ2-5|once
CASSYGPGLQETQYF
TGTGCCAGCAGCTACGGTCCAGGACTGCAAGAGACCCAGTACTTC
>TRBV18|TRBD2|TRBJ2-1|-
CASSPTVAGFYNEQFF
TGTGCCAGCTCACCAACGGTAGCGGGTTTCTACAATGAGCAGTTCTTC
>TRBV2|TRBD2|TRBJ2-7|-
CARSGLAGDEQYF
TGTGCCCGTTCAGGACTAGCGGGAGACGAGCAGTACTTC
>TRBV25-1|-|TRBJ2-7|once
CASSDVEGRGVDEQYF
TGTGCCAGCAGTGACGTCGAGGGCAGGGGCGTCGACGAGCAGTACTTC
>TRBV7-2|-|TRBJ2-3|-
CASSFERRGHTDTQYF
TGTGCCAGCAGCTTTGAAAGGCGGGGGCACACAGATACGCAGTATTTT
>TRBV4-1|TRBD2|TRBJ2-7|-
CASSPPGGGVEQYF
TGCGCCAGCAGCCCCCCGGGGGGAGGGGTTGAGCAGTACTTC
>TRBV5-1|TRBD1|TRBJ2-3|-
CASSQRTGVQGTQYF
TGCGCCAGCAGCCAGAGGACAGGGGTCCAAGGTACGCAGTATTTT
>TRBV4-2|-|TRBJ1-1|-
CASSQGAGVGTEAFF
TGTGCCAGCAGCCAAGGAGCAGGGGTGGGCACTGAAGCTTTCTTT
>TRBV7-8|-|TRBJ1-1|-
CASSPRYEAFF
TGTGCCAGCAGCCCGCGATATGAAGCTTTCTTT
>TRBV28|-|TRBJ1-5|-
CASSLGQGPQHF
TGTGCCAGCAGTTTAGGACAAGGGCCCCAGCATTTT
>TRBV27|TRBD2|TRBJ2-1|-
CASSTSEGLASFF
TGTGCCAGCAGTACCTCGGAGGGACTAGCTTCTTTCTTC